This T cell receptor beta chain was found in a study of T-cell reconstitution after alpha-beta-depleted transplantation in children. Study results and limitations: There were reportedly several hundred expanded graft clones from which alpha-beta T cells came about two months after transplant. Some patients' high day-60 TCRbeta diversity was traced to surviving recipient T cells and thymic progenitors. One year post-transplant, T-cell counts and diversity were largely derived from T cells produced anew.

A library of TCRbeta sequences, prepared with unique molecular identifiers, was generated. TCRdb re-called the PCR reads with MiXCR, one entry per CDR3 protein. The repertoire has about 110,000 distinct CDR3 sequences, 5.5% to 6.5% of them found once; the top ten carry around 23%. This clonotype was found many times. Its antigen is not identified. CDR1 SGHRS and CDR2 YFSETQ come from the germline V gene. V gave up 4 bases and J gave up 2 bases; unmatched junction bases: 4. The CDR3 covers 16 residues. The chain uses TRBV5-1 and TRBJ2-3; TRBD2 matches at 13 bases. The sample was PBMCs, mostly from graft donor cells, taken 360 days after TCRalphabeta/CD19-depleted stem cell transplant. The receptor comes from a male patient aged 2 to 9 who had a stem cell transplant for acute lymphoblastic leukemia, so the T cells may come from the graft donor. In nucleotides, the CDR3 is TGCGCCAGCAGCCCGGGACTAGCGGGGATCACAGATACGCAGTATTTT. It encodes CASSPGLAGITDTQYF.